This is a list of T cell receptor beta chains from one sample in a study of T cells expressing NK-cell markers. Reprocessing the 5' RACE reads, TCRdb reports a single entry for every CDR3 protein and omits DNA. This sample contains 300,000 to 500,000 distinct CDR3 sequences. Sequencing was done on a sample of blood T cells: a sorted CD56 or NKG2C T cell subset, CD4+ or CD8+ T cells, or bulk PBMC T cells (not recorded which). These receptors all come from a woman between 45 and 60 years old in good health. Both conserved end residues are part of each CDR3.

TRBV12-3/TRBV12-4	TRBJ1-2	CASSLRSLGYGYTF
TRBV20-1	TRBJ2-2	CSAAQRENGGELFF
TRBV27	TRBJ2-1	CASSFPSEQFF
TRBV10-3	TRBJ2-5	CAIAKGGSETQYF
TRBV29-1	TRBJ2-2	CSVEDPRTAGELFF
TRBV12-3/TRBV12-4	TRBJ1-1	CASSRPVSMSHTEAFF
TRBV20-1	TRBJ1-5	CSARLPGQSYQPQHF
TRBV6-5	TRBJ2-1	CASTSRTSGISQFF
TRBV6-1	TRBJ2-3	CASSLTGGRTDTQYF
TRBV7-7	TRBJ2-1	CASSAGLQTEQFF
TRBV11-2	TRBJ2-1	CASSSSSGNEQFF
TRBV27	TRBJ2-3	CASSTSSSGITDTQYF
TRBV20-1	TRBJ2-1	CSATDRGLGNEQFF
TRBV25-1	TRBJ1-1	CASSLTGVLTNTEAFF
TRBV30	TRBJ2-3	CAWTSGEGDTQYF
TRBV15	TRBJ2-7	CATSRDRGAFYEQYF
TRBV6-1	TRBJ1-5	CASTTGQGAKAQHF
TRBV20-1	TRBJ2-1	CSARGLVWSEQFF
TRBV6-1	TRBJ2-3	CASTPPRGRSDTQYF
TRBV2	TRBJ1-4	CASSVTGQGYEKLFF
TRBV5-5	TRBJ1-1	CASSWGGVGTEAFF
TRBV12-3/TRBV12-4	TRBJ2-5	CASSLGLVGQETQYF
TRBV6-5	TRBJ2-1	CASSPPGPLLYNEQFF
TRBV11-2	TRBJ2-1	CASSLRREAIVNEQFF
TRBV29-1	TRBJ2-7	CSVDGAGGLYEQYF
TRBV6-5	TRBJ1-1	CASSFGSGGNTEAFF
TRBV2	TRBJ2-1	CASSDLGGRGNEQFF
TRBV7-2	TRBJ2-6	CASSLDKSGANVLTF
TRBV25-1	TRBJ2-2	CASSEFRGIVAGELFF
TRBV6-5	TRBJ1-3	CASSTGPQGDTIYF
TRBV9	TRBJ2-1	CASSVAGGPSNEQFF
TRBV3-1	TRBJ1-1	CASSYMMNTEAFF
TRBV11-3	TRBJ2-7	CASSSRATYEQYF
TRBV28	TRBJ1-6	CASRGGVGVASPLHF
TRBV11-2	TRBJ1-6	CASSSNRARDNSPLHF
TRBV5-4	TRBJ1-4	CASGREGLKEKLFF
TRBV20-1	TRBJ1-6	CSASRVGGSSPLHF
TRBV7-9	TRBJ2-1	CASSRAGRLDNEQFF
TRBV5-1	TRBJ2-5	CASSLAWTSETQYF
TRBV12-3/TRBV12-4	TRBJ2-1	CASSLPPKRESGNEQFF
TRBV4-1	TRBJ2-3	CASSQGTGGHTQYF
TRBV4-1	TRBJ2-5	CASSQAGTGEQETQYF
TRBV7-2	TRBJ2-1	CASSPRRIEQFF
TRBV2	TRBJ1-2	CASFPYLLGQGSYGYTF
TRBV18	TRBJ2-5	CASSLQEMTQYF
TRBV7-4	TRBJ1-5	CASSLGDREGNQPQHF
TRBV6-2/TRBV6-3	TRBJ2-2	CASSYVAGEFPDTGELFF
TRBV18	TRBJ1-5	CASSPLSDHSNQPQHF
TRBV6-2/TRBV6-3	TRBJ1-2	CASSTNMESYGYTF
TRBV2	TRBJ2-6	CASRLSFQPGANVLTF
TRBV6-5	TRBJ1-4	CASSYLRDTGGNEKLFF
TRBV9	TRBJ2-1	CASSVLREAVVIPPLSYNEQFF
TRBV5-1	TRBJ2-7	CASSLAPDTGTYEQYF
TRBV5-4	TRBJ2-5	CASSFLAGGGETQYF
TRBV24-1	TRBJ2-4	CATSDSPGLRDSIAKNIQYF
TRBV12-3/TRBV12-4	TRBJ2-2	CASSGRFTAGELFF
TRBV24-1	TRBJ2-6	CATSGQHSGANVLTF